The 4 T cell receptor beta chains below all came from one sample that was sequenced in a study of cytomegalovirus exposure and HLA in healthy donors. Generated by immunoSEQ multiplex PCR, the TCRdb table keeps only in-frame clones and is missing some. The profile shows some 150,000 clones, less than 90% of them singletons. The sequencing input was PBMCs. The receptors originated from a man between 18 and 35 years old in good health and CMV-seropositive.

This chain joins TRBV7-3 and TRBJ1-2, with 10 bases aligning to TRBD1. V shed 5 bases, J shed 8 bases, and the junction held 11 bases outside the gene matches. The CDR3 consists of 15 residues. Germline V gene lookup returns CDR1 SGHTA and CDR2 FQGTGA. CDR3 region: CASSPWGQGLEGYTF. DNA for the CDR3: TGTGCCAGCAGCCCCTGGGGACAGGGGCTTGAGGGCTACACCTTC.

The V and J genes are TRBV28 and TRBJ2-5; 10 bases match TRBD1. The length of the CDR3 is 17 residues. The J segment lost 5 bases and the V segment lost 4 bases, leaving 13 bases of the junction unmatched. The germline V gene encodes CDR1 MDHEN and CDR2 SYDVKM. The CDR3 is CASSSPPTGGGRETQYF. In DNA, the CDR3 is TGTGCCAGCAGTTCTCCGCCGACAGGGGGCGGTCGGGAGACCCAGTACTTC.

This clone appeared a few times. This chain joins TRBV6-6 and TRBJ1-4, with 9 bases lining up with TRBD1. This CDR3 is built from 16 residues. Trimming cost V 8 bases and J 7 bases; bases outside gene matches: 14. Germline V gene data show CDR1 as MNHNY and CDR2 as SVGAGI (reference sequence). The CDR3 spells CASRTGQGEVLEKLFF. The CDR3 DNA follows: TGTGCCAGCCGAACGGGACAGGGAGAAGTCCTTGAAAAACTGTTTTTT.

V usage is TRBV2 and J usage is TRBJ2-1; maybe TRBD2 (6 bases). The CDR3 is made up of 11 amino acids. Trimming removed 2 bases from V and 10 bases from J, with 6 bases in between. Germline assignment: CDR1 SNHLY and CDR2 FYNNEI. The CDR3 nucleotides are TGTGCCAGCAGTGAACGGGGGGAGCAGTTCTTC. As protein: CASSERGEQFF.